This TCR beta chain derives from a study of T cell repertoires in cytomegalovirus infection. CDR1 MNHEY and CDR2 SMNVEV come from the germline V gene (reference sequence). This CDR3 has 13 residues. V gave up 6 bases and J gave up 6 bases; unmatched junction bases: 2. Study results and caveats: Using cumulative public TCR beta family frequency, the authors identified those who carried CMV together with the relevant HLA.

Each CDR3 protein gets one entry after TCRdb re-called the reads with MiXCR. Of about 310,000 distinct CDR3 sequences listed, roughly 15% are singletons. Details on this clonotype: The antigen is undetermined.

V and J are TRBV27 and TRBJ2-3; TRBD2 matches at 11 bases. The sequenced sample was PBMCs. The TCR was taken from a human donor in good health (CMV status not recorded). Some clones in this sample may be carry-over from other donors' samples. The CDR3 reads CASRIAGGDTQYF. CDR3 bases: TGTGCCAGCAGGATAGCGGGGGGGGATACGCAGTATTTT.